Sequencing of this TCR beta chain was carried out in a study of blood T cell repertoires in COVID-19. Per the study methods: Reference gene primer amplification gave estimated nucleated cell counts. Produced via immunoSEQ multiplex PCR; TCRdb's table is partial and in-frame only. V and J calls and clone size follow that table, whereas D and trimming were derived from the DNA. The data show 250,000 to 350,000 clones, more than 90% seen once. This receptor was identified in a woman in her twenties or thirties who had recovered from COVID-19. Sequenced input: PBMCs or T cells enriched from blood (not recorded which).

CDR3 amino acids: CASSVTSTRDEQYF. The CDR3 nucleotides read TGTGCCAGCAGTGTGACGTCTACCCGGGACGAGCAGTACTTC. This rearrangement joins TRBV2 to TRBJ2-7; D is ambiguous. The V gene's germline CDR1 is SNHLY and CDR2 FYNNEI. This CDR3 contains 14 residues. V lost 4 bases, J lost 5 bases, and 15 bases lay in between.